Reported below is one T cell receptor (beta chain). Its antigen is still unknown. No clone much larger than this one lies a single base away; base qualities are absent. Library generation was performed with the immunoSEQ multiplex PCR assay. The multiplex PCR relied on a mix of 60 forward primers for TCR Vbeta segments and 13 reverse primers for TCR Jbeta segments. A multiplex PCR assay on genomic DNA amplified the CDR3 region of rearranged TCR beta genes. Amplified TCR beta libraries were sequenced as 87-base-pair reads on the Illumina HiSeq System. The authors' pipeline ran thus. A later analysis tallied 70 million to 100 million unique TCR beta chains across the 640 or so repertoires, and around 9.9 million of those chains were shared by two or more donors. Raw reads were error-corrected and collapsed into unique sequences by a nearest-neighbor algorithm in which closely related sequences were merged to remove PCR and sequencing errors. To assign V, D and J gene segments, CDR3 sequences were aligned to IMGT reference sequences. For a sequence to be retained, a match of at least six nucleotides was required to both a V gene segment and a J gene segment. Rearrangements were called productive when the CDR3 lacked stop codons and stayed in frame with V and J; all others were non-productive. CDR3 was defined according to IMGT convention as the region running from the second conserved V-encoded cysteine to the conserved J-encoded phenylalanine. In an earlier analysis of roughly 580 of the donors, sequences lacking an unambiguous match to a single V gene segment were excluded. An earlier analysis of a few hundred of the donors called V segments functional above 56.7% productive rearrangements and segregating when the between-donor standard deviation exceeded 5%. A statistical classification framework was developed to diagnose cytomegalovirus status using the catalog of TCR beta chain sequences. A later analysis assigned V and J genes by comparing TCR nucleotide sequences with IMGT/GENE-DB human TR gene sequences. Using the TCRdist pipeline, a later analysis assigned CDR3 sequences along with most-parsimonious VDJ recombination scenarios. A later analysis defined each TCR beta chain by its CDR3 amino acid sequence plus V-gene family, and excluded reads lacking a unique V-gene family. To address suspected cross-contamination and a sequencing artifact, a later analysis removed 592 highly shared, low-generation-probability nucleotide sequences. A later analysis calculated a clonal expansion index for each public chain from normalized within-repertoire ranks of inferred template counts. In a later analysis, generation probabilities were computed using a VDJ recombination model fitted to out-of-frame rearrangements, and the results were checked against IGoR. Hypergeometric tests were used in a later analysis to score TCR-TCR, TCR-HLA and TCR-CMV co-occurrence, with a repertoire-size bias correction applied to the TCR pairs. To estimate false discovery rates, a later analysis permuted the HLA or CMV assignments 20 times. In a later analysis, co-occurring TCRs were grouped using DBSCAN, and TCRdist sequence similarity was added for clustering within HLA-allele-positive subsets. Co-occurrence clustering excluded repertoires with fewer than 30,000 or more than 120,000 public chains, plus five with anomalous nucleotide sharing. Not all clones reach the TCRdb copy of this immuneACCESS table, which keeps in-frame sequences only. Checked studies attribute under half of the gap to unresolved V genes and leave the rest unexplained. V and J calls and clone size are copied from that table; D and trimming were computed from the DNA. In this sample the table shows about 60,000 clones, 60% to 80% of which occur a single time. The ten largest clones take up around 2.4% of the sample.

The cohort comprised 670 or so healthy bone marrow donors. At the time of sampling, all cohort members were nominally healthy, though unrecorded immune exposures were likely present. The donor tested CMV seronegative, placing the donor among the approximately 360 seronegative members of the cohort. A peripheral blood sample was collected from each donor, and TCR beta sequencing was performed on peripheral blood mononuclear cells. The Qiagen DNeasy Blood Extraction Kit was used to extract genomic DNA from the blood cell samples. These data come from a study of cytomegalovirus exposure and HLA in healthy donors (dated by TCRdb to about 2017). Regarding the research as a whole: An earlier analysis of roughly 500 of the donors reported roughly 300 Gb of sequence data and 117 million unique TCR beta sequences obtained from approximately 180 million T cells. An early release covering about 600 HLA-typed donors comprised roughly 300 gigabases of sequencing data and approximately 85 million unique TCR sequences. Of the 300 to 500 genotyped donors, 65% to 90% were placed in the genetic ancestry cluster associated with self-reported Caucasian donors. The aim of the study was to test whether cataloging public T cell receptors could identify signatures of past pathogen exposure. The study profiled the T cell repertoires of approximately 700 subjects by immunosequencing and related them to cytomegalovirus serostatus. In addition to the first cohort of several hundred subjects, a separate validation cohort of 130 or so different subjects was used. To predict cytomegalovirus infection status, the study combined high-throughput TCR immunosequencing, statistical association of individual TCRs with disease status, and machine learning. A later analysis re-examined previously published TCR beta repertoires from roughly 650 donors and added high-resolution HLA genotyping to investigate patterns of TCR occurrence. Rather than using new phenotypic data, the later analysis identified candidate immune exposures from TCR beta sequences and from how often those sequences occurred across donors. An earlier analysis of 587 of the donors applied high-throughput TCR beta sequencing to assess whether each TCR beta V gene segment acted as functional or pseudogenic. Alongside the repertoire data, information on donor age, sex, ethnicity and CMV serostatus was compiled. A later genetic analysis took genome-wide SNP genotypes for about three fifths of the roughly 700 donors and used that subset as a discovery cohort. All discovery cohort repertoires had been generated on a single sequencing platform. HLA typing covered class I and class II loci at four-digit resolution. Typing coverage varied by locus: about 620-640 donors for A, B, C, DRB1 and DQB1; more than 500 for DQA1; more than 600 for DPA1; 450 to 480 for DPB1. Roughly five DR-DQ haplotypes were handled as single units for association and clustering because linkage in the cohort was strong. On average, roughly 250,000 unique TCR beta nucleotide sequences were sequenced per donor among about 400 genotyped donors of the cohort, with roughly 19% of those sequences being non-productive. What the work shows at the level of the full study, not this receptor alone: Broadly in line with IMGT annotations, most TCR beta V segments showed up in productive rearrangements about 87% or about 30% of the time in an earlier analysis of 587 of the donors. Because HLA typing was missing for some donors at each locus, association tests included only the typed subset. Presence/absence analyses assumed roughly uniform sequencing depth across donors, an assumption that may not hold. A cluster of highly shared sequence variants was judged likely to be a technical artifact of the sequencing pipeline. Over 15 rarely observed V segments, including chromosome 9 orphons, were excluded from the earlier analysis of some 590 of the donors because counts were too low. In both the original and validation cohorts, the classifier was reported to diagnose cytomegalovirus status with high specificity and sensitivity. The 87-base-pair reads could not distinguish some IMGT-functional V segments, including TRBV6-2 and TRBV6-3, so those segments were excluded. Linkage disequilibrium might explain the correlated functional status among segregating V segments, but an unknown experimental factor could not be ruled out. A later analysis found that HLA-associated TCR beta chains were more clonally expanded and had lower generation probabilities than equally common non-associated chains. When HLA alleles, especially DR and DQ, strongly co-occurred, attributing TCR associations to individual alleles was difficult. According to a later analysis, TCR association rates differed among HLA loci, with DRB1 alleles showing the most associated TCRs and HLA-C alleles showing the fewest. CMV serostatus was the only immune exposure information available for the cohort. The study gave a list of about 150 TCR beta chains associated with cytomegalovirus. Most TCR sequences were seen in very few donors, while some public TCRs were found in many individuals. In a later genetic analysis, fewer N-insertions in productive TCRs were reported among donors in an Asian-associated ancestry cluster than the approximately 710-donor mean. A further reported finding was that TCR beta sequences accurately predicted the HLA-A and HLA-B alleles for most subjects in the first cohort. In this cohort, only TCR beta chains were sequenced, and detectable features were limited by the absence of alpha or paired-chain data. A later genetic analysis associated a missense DCLRE1C variant with V-gene and J-gene trimming of TCR beta chains, and an independent cohort replicated the association. According to the authors, the approach could potentially be generalized to other disease states and immunological phenotypes. In a later analysis, most CMV-associated TCR beta chains were found to appear HLA-restricted, with HLA associations seemingly driven largely by CMV exposure. In a later analysis, several top co-occurrence clusters were reported to appear linked to parvovirus B19, influenza, CMV and Epstein-Barr virus. Specific HLA alleles were associated with 15,000 to 20,000 TCR beta sequences at a false discovery rate of 0.05 in a later analysis. A few of the identified cytomegalovirus-associated TCR beta chains were confirmed in vitro to be specific for cytomegalovirus antigens.

The V end gives up 6 bases and the J end 11 bases, leaving 7 bases in the junction not matched to a gene. CDR1 and CDR2 (MNHEY, SMNVEV) derive from the germline V gene (reference sequence). The CDR3 measures 15 amino acids from cysteine to phenylalanine. Just CDR3 DNA is preserved here, 45 bases in frame from base 1. Sequenced sample: PBMCs. The chain employs TRBV27 and TRBJ2-1; TRBD2 aligns with 16 central bases. The TCR originated in a female donor in good health and CMV-seronegative. The DNA sequence reads TGTGCCAGCAGCCCGGGGACTAGCGGGAGGGGAAAGCAGTTCTTC. It translates to CASSPGTSGRGKQFF.